A single sample is the source of the 17 T cell receptor beta chains below, sequenced in a study of blood T cells in healthy people across ages. Combining a sample-barcoded 5' primer with a J-beta primer mix, a second PCR ran for roughly 7 to 12 cycles. TCRdb re-called the 5' RACE reads with MiXCR, one entry per CDR3 protein. The repertoire consists of about 1.4 million distinct CDR3 sequences, with roughly 64% occurring once and the leading ten covering roughly 6.3%. Input material: blood. The receptors originated from a man between 18 and 29 years old in good health.

This clonotype was seen more than once but under ten times. This rearrangement joins TRBV4-2 to TRBJ2-5; 7 nucleotides agree with TRBD1. J lost 1 base, V lost 3 bases, and 11 bases had no gene match. The germline V gene encodes CDR1 LGHNA and CDR2 YNFKEQ. There are 17 residues in the CDR3. CDR3 amino acids: CASSQSLMGQLQETQYF. CDR3 sequence (DNA): TGTGCCAGCAGCCAGAGCCTTATGGGACAGCTCCAAGAGACCCAGTACTTC.

This clonotype turned up a few times. The gene calls are TRBV6-5 and TRBJ2-7; the D is unclear. This CDR3 has 11 residues. The germline gives CDR1 MNHEY, CDR2 SVGAGI. Trimming removed 2 bases from V and 7 bases from J, with 6 bases in between. CDR3 protein: CASSYGIEQYF. CDR3 sequence (DNA): TGTGCCAGCAGTTACGGTATAGAGCAGTACTTC.

A few counts support this clonotype. The chain combines TRBV21-1 with TRBJ2-7; TRBD2, the table's D call, lacks a check against the DNA. TRBV21-1 is given as a pseudogene. The CDR3 has 17 residues. The CDR3 DNA reads TGTGCCAGCAGGCCCCGGACTTCTAGCCCACTGGTCCACGAGCAGTACTTC. As protein: CASRPRTSSPLVHEQYF.

Many counts were recorded for this clonotype. This chain uses TRBV28 with TRBJ1-1, with D perhaps matching TRBD1 (5 bases). This CDR3 comprises 13 residues. Germline CDR1 and CDR2: MDHEN and SYDVKM. Trimming shortened V by 3 bases and J by 5 bases, and 10 bases separated the two germline ends. The CDR3 spells CASSLPGGTEAFF. CDR3 bases: TGTGCCAGCAGTTTGCCGGGGGGTACTGAAGCTTTCTTT.

The chain couples TRBV7-2 to TRBJ2-7; the D gene is possibly TRBD2 (6 bases). CDR1 is SGHTA and CDR2 is FQGNSA in the germline V gene. The V end was cut by 8 bases, the J end by 3 bases, with 11 bases between. This CDR3 is built from 12 residues. CDR3 loop: CASPEGLYEQYF. In DNA form, the CDR3 reads TGTGCCAGCCCGGAGGGTCTCTACGAGCAGTACTTC. The whole variable domain, remainder taken from reference TRBV7-2 and TRBJ2-7, is GAGVSQSPSNKVTEKGKDVELRCDPISGHTALYWYRQSLGQGLEFLIYFQGNSAPDKSGLPSDRFSAERTGGSVSTLTIQRTQQEDSAVYLCASPEGLYEQYFGPGTRLTVT.

Only one count was recorded for this clonotype. Sequence at one end of the junction differs from germline and may be a read error. The J gene is TRBJ1-1, the V gene TRBV6-8; D gene ambiguous. This CDR3 is built from 13 residues. From germline, CDR1 is MNHGY and CDR2 SAAAGT. The CDR3 region has the DNA TGTGCCAGCAGTGACTCTATGGGGTCTGAAGCTTTCTTT. It specifies CASSDSMGSEAFF.

On this clonotype itself: At one end the junction does not follow the germline gene, possibly because of a read error. CDR3 region: CAGLPSGPTDTLYF. CDR3 coding DNA: TGTGCCGGCCTCCCTAGCGGGCCCACAGATACGCTGTATTTT. J is TRBJ2-3 and V is TRBV12-3 or TRBV12-4; 8 bases map to TRBD2. The CDR3 runs 14 residues.

This chain uses TRBV6-6 with TRBJ1-1; D might be TRBD1 (5 bases). Germline V gene data show CDR1 as MNHNY and CDR2 as SVGAGI (reference sequence). V was pared by 6 bases and J by 3 bases, with 17 bases between. The CDR3 length is 15 residues. CDR3 in amino acids: CASRLGTVVDTEAFF. As DNA, the CDR3 is TGTGCCAGCAGATTAGGGACGGTGGTTGACACTGAAGCTTTCTTT.

The CDR3 here is CASSQAAEGYEQYF. In DNA form, the CDR3 reads TGTGCCAGCAGCCAAGCTGCGGAAGGGTACGAGCAGTACTTC. The rearrangement joins TRBV4-2 to TRBJ2-5; D remains unclear. The J call may be faulty, since TRBJ2-7 better matches the DNA end. The CDR3 covers 14 residues. Germline values: CDR1 LGHNA, CDR2 YNFKEQ.

The sample holds one count of this clonotype. The chain employs TRBV6-1 and TRBJ2-2; the D gene is possibly TRBD2 (7 bases). Trimming shortened V by 4 bases and J by 5 bases, and 17 bases separated the two germline ends. The V gene's germline CDR1 is MNHNS and CDR2 SASEGT. The CDR3 contains 16 residues. The CDR3 bases are TGTGCCAGCAGTGTTCCGGGGAGGGGGGCAACCGGGGAGCTGTTTTTT. This codes for CASSVPGRGATGELFF.

The J gene is TRBJ1-4, the V gene TRBV27, with D uncertain. The CDR3 is 10 amino acids. Per germline, CDR1 MNHEY and CDR2 SMNVEV (reference sequence). V was cut by 7 bases and J by 10 bases, with 7 bases left in between. The CDR3 spells CASISGKLFF. As DNA, the CDR3 is TGTGCCAGCATATCGGGAAAACTGTTTTTT.

The rearrangement joins TRBV24-1 to TRBJ1-2; the D is unclear. In germline, CDR1 is KGHDR, CDR2 SFDVKD. Trimming left V 4 bases short and J 3 bases short, with 11 bases between. The CDR3 spans 14 residues. CDR3 sequence (DNA): TGTGCCACCAGTGAGGCAGGCACACACTATGGCTACACCTTC. It translates to CATSEAGTHYGYTF.

This rearrangement joins TRBV12-3 or TRBV12-4 to TRBJ2-1, with 7 nucleotides matching TRBD2. CDR3 length: 15 amino acids. V lost 6 bases, J lost 4 bases, and 9 bases stayed unmatched. The CDR3 region is CASSMGGSRYNEQFF. The CDR3 region has the DNA TGTGCCAGCAGCATGGGCGGGAGTAGGTACAATGAGCAGTTCTTC.

Only a few counts were recorded for this clonotype. The V gene is TRBV4-3, the J gene TRBJ2-5; D is ambiguous. The V end lost 0 bases, the J end lost 2 bases, and 10 bases lay between the germline ends. CDR1 and CDR2 from the germline V gene are LGHNA and YSLEER. CDR3 length: 15 amino acids. CDR3 sequence (DNA): TGCGCCAGCAGCCAAGATTGGGATTGGCAAGAGACCCAGTACTTC. Protein: CASSQDWDWQETQYF.

Turning to this clonotype: Sequence at one end of the junction differs from germline and may be a read error. The rearrangement joins TRBV25-1 to TRBJ2-6, with D perhaps matching TRBD1 (6 bases). The V gene's germline CDR1 is MGHDK and CDR2 SYGVNS. The CDR3 sequence is 16 residues long. The CDR3 spells CASSDVTGYGANVLSF. Written as DNA, the CDR3 is TGTGCCAGCAGTGACGTTACAGGGTATGGGGCCAACGTCCTGTCTTTC.

This chain uses TRBV15 with TRBJ2-5; D not certain. The J call may be mistaken, given a closer DNA end match to TRBJ2-7. The CDR3 extends over 15 amino acids. Germline V gives CDR1 LNHNV, CDR2 YYDKDF (reference sequence). The CDR3 sequence: CATSISPSPGYEQYF. The CDR3, as DNA: TGTGCCACCAGCATTAGCCCCTCCCCGGGCTACGAGCAGTACTTC.

This clonotype was picked up a small number of times. J is TRBJ2-5 and V is TRBV25-1, with a weak D call TRBD1 (5 bases). The CDR3 spans 15 residues. V dropped 1 base and J dropped 2 bases, with 11 bases sitting between them. Germline CDR1 is MGHDK and CDR2 is SYGVNS. The chain's CDR3 is CASSEFQGLQETQYF. For the CDR3, the DNA is TGTGCCAGCAGTGAATTTCAGGGTTTGCAAGAGACCCAGTACTTC.